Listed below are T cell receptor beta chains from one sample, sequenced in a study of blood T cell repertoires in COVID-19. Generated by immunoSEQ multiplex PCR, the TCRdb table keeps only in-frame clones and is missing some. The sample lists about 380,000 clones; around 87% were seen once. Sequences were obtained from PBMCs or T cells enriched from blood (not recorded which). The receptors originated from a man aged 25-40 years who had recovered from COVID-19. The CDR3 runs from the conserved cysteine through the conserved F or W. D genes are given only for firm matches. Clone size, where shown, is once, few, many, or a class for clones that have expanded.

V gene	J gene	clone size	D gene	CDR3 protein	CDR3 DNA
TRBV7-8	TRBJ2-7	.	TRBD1	CASRTYRGESYEQYF	TGTGCCAGCAGGACATACAGGGGGGAATCCTACGAGCAGTACTTC
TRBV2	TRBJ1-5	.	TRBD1	CASSGSDRGYQPQHF	TGTGCCAGCAGCGGTTCTGACAGGGGTTATCAGCCCCAGCATTTT
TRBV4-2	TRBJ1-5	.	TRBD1	CASSQDSGQGNQPQHF	TGTGCCAGCAGCCAAGATTCGGGACAGGGAAATCAGCCCCAGCATTTT
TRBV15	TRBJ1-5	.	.	CATSRDVPGFEPQHF	TGTGCCACCAGCAGAGATGTCCCAGGGTTTGAGCCCCAGCATTTT
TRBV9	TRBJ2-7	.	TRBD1	CASSVGLQGADEQYF	TGTGCCAGCAGCGTAGGGCTACAGGGGGCCGACGAGCAGTACTTC
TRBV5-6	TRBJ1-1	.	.	CASSRQNAFF	TGTGCCAGCAGCCGACAGAACGCTTTCTTT
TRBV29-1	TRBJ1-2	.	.	CSVEGNAGEGYTF	TGCAGCGTTGAAGGCAATGCAGGGGAAGGCTACACCTTC
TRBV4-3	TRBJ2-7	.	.	CASSQWSGYEQYF	TGCGCCAGCAGCCAATGGTCCGGGTACGAGCAGTACTTC
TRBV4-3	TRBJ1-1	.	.	CASSRTLLGNTEAFF	TGCGCCAGCAGCCGGACACTCTTGGGAAACACTGAAGCTTTCTTT
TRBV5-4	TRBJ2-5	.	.	CASSFDSAETQYF	TGTGCCAGCAGCTTTGACAGCGCAGAGACCCAGTACTTC
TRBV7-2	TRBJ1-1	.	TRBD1	CASSRQGARTEAFF	TGTGCCAGCAGCAGACAGGGGGCGCGTACTGAAGCTTTCTTT
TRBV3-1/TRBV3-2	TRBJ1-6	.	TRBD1	CASSSTGGAGSPLHF	TGTGCCAGCAGCTCGACAGGGGGCGCGGGTTCACCCCTCCACTTT
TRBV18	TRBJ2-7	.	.	CASSPPINDYYEQYF	TGTGCCAGCTCACCCCCTATTAACGACTACTACGAGCAGTACTTC
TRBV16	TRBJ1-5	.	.	CASSLSRGGFEPQHF	TGTGCCAGCAGCCTATCGAGAGGTGGGTTCGAGCCCCAGCATTTT
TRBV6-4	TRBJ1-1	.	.	CASSWTEGDTEAFF	TGTGCCAGCAGTTGGACGGAAGGGGACACTGAAGCTTTCTTT
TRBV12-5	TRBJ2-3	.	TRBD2	CASGTTRTSGVSDTQYF	TGTGCTAGTGGCACGACCCGGACTAGCGGGGTTTCAGATACGCAGTATTTT
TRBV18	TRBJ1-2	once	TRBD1	CASSMSQGNYGYTF	TGTGCCAGCTCAATGTCACAGGGGAACTATGGCTACACCTTC
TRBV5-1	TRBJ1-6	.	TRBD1	CASSFDRGPGNSPLHF	TGCGCCAGCAGCTTTGACAGGGGGCCAGGAAATTCACCCCTCCACTTT
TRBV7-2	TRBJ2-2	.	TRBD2	CASSSHAGGSTGELFF	TGTGCCAGCAGCTCGCACGCGGGGGGGAGCACCGGGGAGCTGTTTTTT
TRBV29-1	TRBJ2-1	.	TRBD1	CSVVGAGGSAYNEQFF	TGCAGCGTTGTCGGGGCAGGGGGATCCGCCTACAATGAGCAGTTCTTC
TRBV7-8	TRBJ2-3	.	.	CASSTGEADTQYF	TGTGCCAGCAGCACCGGGGAAGCAGATACGCAGTATTTT
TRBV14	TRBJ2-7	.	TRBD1	CASSHLPWTGFVTEQYF	TGTGCCAGCAGCCACCTTCCCTGGACAGGGTTTGTAACCGAGCAGTACTTC
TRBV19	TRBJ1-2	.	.	CASKEGEGYGYTF	TGTGCCAGTAAGGAGGGAGAGGGCTACGGCTACACCTTC
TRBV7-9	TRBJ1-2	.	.	CASSVGGGQEGYTF	TGTGCCAGCAGCGTCGGAGGTGGTCAGGAAGGCTACACCTTC
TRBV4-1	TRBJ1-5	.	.	CASSHTGSNQPQHF	TGCGCCAGCAGCCATACAGGTAGCAATCAGCCCCAGCATTTT
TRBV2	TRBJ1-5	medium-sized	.	CASRPSRETRLDQPQHF	TGTGCCAGCAGACCCTCCCGGGAGACTCGTTTAGATCAGCCCCAGCATTTT
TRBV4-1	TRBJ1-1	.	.	CASSSGWYTEAFF	TGCGCCAGCAGTTCCGGTTGGTACACTGAAGCTTTCTTT
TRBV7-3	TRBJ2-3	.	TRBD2	CASSLIPAAGAKTQYF	TGTGCCAGCAGCTTAATCCCGGCGGCGGGAGCCAAGACGCAGTATTTT
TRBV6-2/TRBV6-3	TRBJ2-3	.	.	CASSYARSSLPTDTQYF	TGTGCCAGCAGTTACGCCCGGTCCTCACTCCCCACAGATACGCAGTATTTT
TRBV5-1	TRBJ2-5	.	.	CASQQNSGGETQYF	TGCGCCAGCCAACAAAACTCAGGCGGGGAGACCCAGTACTTC
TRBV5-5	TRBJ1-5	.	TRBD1	CASSLGGTGGGQPQHF	TGTGCCAGCAGCTTGGGGGGGACAGGGGGCGGTCAGCCCCAGCATTTT
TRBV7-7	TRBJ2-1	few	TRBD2	CASSPSSGDYNEQFF	TGTGCTAGCAGTCCGTCTAGCGGGGACTACAATGAGCAGTTCTTC
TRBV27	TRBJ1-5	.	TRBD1	CASSLSWGQGSIQPQHF	TGTGCCAGCAGTTTAAGTTGGGGACAGGGATCAATCCAGCCCCAGCATTTT
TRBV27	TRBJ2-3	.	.	CASSEGRTVTSTDTQYF	TGTGCCAGCAGTGAGGGCCGAACTGTCACTAGCACAGATACGCAGTATTTT
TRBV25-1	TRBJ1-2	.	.	CASSEYNRASGYTF	TGTGCCAGCAGTGAATATAACAGGGCTTCTGGCTACACCTTC
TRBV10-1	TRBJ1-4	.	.	CASSDSSGNEKLFF	TGCGCCAGCAGTGACTCCAGCGGTAATGAAAAACTGTTTTTT
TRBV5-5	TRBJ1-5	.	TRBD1	CASSLTGTGAMSNQPQHF	TGTGCCAGCAGCTTAACCGGGACAGGCGCCATGAGCAATCAGCCCCAGCATTTT
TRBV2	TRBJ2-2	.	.	CASSFLSRGELFF	TGTGCCAGCAGTTTTCTTAGTCGAGGGGAGCTGTTTTTT
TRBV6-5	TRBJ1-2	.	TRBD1	CASRDRDSVYGYTF	TGTGCCAGCAGGGACCGGGACAGTGTCTATGGCTACACCTTC
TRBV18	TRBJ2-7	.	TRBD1	CASSSIPKTGGYYEQYF	TGTGCCAGCTCATCAATTCCTAAGACAGGGGGCTACTACGAGCAGTACTTC
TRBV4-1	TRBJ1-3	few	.	CASSQGPQGRGGNTIYF	TGCGCCAGCAGCCAAGGTCCTCAGGGAAGAGGTGGAAACACCATATATTTT